The 28 T cell receptor beta chains below all came from one sample that was sequenced in a study of immune characteristics of hereditary and idiopathic chronic pancreatitis. The repertoire was sequenced with immunoSEQ multiplex PCR; TCRdb's copy has only in-frame clones and lacks some. The sample lists about 13,000 clones, around four fifths occurring once. Chronic pancreatitis tissue was collected during total pancreatectomy with islet autotransplantation. Sequenced material: pancreas tissue with hereditary chronic pancreatitis. Source of these receptors: a human donor with chronic pancreatitis.

The chain combines TRBV11-3 with TRBJ2-1, with D uncertain. With 0 bases removed from V and 7 bases from J, the gap between germline ends came to 10 bases. Germline V CDR1 and CDR2: SGHNT, YENEEA. This CDR3 region has 14 residues. For the CDR3, the DNA is TGTGCCAGCAGCTTAGATCTTGGGCAGAATGAGCAGTTCTTC. The encoded protein is CASSLDLGQNEQFF.

The V gene is TRBV24-1, the J gene TRBJ2-3; D gene ambiguous. Germline V gene data show CDR1 as KGHDR and CDR2 as SFDVKD. The length of the CDR3 is 12 residues. V dropped 6 bases and J dropped 4 bases, with 7 bases sitting between them. CDR3 DNA sequence: TGTGCCACCAGTACGGCGGCAGATACGCAGTATTTT. Its protein is CATSTAADTQYF.

This chain links TRBV5-1 with TRBJ2-1; D uncertain. The germline V gene encodes CDR1 SGHRS and CDR2 YFSETQ. The CDR3 is 13 residues long. Trimming removed 3 bases from V and 6 bases from J, with 10 bases in between. CDR3 nucleotide sequence: TGCGCCAGCAGCTCCCAGCAAGCCAATGAGCAGTTCTTC. Residues: CASSSQQANEQFF.

There are a few counts of this clone. J is TRBJ1-5 and V is TRBV10-3; the match to TRBD1 covers 8 bases. The CDR3 length is 15 residues. Germline CDR1 is ENHRY and CDR2 is SYGVKD. J gave up 6 bases and V 0 bases, and 4 bases lay outside the gene matches. CDR3 in DNA: TGTGCCATCAGTGAGTCGGGACAGGAAAGTCAGCCCCAGCATTTT. This encodes CAISESGQESQPQHF.

The chain couples TRBV2 to TRBJ2-1; 10 bases fit TRBD2. The CDR3 is made up of 15 amino acids. V trimming: 10 bases; J trimming: 0 bases; junction bases outside the gene matches: 6. Germline CDR1 SNHLY, CDR2 FYNNEI. CDR3 in amino acids: CATSGGSSSYNEQFF. CDR3 nucleotide sequence: TGTGCCACTAGCGGGGGTAGCTCCTCCTACAATGAGCAGTTCTTC.

The genes are TRBV6-5 and TRBJ1-1; 7 bases line up with TRBD1. Looked up from germline, CDR1 is MNHEY and CDR2 is SVGAGI. The CDR3 length is 11 residues. V was pared by 5 bases and J by 11 bases, with 5 bases of the junction left unmatched. CDR3 nucleotide sequence: TGTGCCAGCAGTAGACAGGGCAAGGCTTTCTTT. This gives the protein CASSRQGKAFF.

The chain combines TRBV5-1 with TRBJ2-3, with 16 bases aligning to TRBD2. Germline trimming cut 4 bases from V and 5 bases from J; bases unmatched to any gene: 16. Germline V CDR1 and CDR2: SGHRS, YFSETQ. The CDR3 totals 20 residues. The CDR3 protein is CASSPTRTGTSGRGIDTQYF. The CDR3 region has the DNA TGCGCCAGCAGCCCCACCCGCACCGGGACTAGCGGGAGGGGCATAGATACGCAGTATTTT.

The J gene is TRBJ2-7, the V gene TRBV3-1 (or the pseudogene TRBV3-2); 8 bases line up with TRBD2. Germline trimming cut 3 bases from V and 5 bases from J; bases unmatched to any gene: 15. There are 17 residues in the CDR3. CDR1 is LGHDT, CDR2 YNNKEL, per germline (reference sequence). This CDR3 is CASSQAGFGLAGNEQYF. The CDR3 DNA follows: TGTGCCAGCAGCCAGGCCGGTTTTGGGCTAGCGGGTAACGAGCAGTACTTC.

This chain links TRBV19 with TRBJ2-6; no firm D call. The CDR3 is made up of 16 amino acids. V dropped 4 bases and J dropped 0 bases, with 10 bases sitting between them. CDR1 is LNHDA and CDR2 is SQIVND in the germline V gene (reference sequence). This CDR3 reads CASSNVRSSGANVLTF. The CDR3 coding sequence is TGTGCCAGTAGTAATGTCAGGAGCTCTGGGGCCAACGTCCTGACTTTC.

This clone turned up a few times. This chain joins TRBV23-1 and TRBJ2-5; D is perhaps TRBD1 (6 bases). TRBV23-1 has ORF status, its function being uncertain. The CDR3 is 14 amino acids. V was clipped by 8 bases and J by 3 bases, with 16 bases between them. The DNA for the CDR3 is TGCGCCAGCGCCCGGGACACCAATAAAGAGACCCAGTACTTC. Translating it yields CASARDTNKETQYF.

By share of the sample, this clone is medium-sized. V gene TRBV19 combines with J gene TRBJ1-5; D may be TRBD1 (5 bases). The CDR3 loop spans 12 amino acids. Looked up from germline, CDR1 is LNHDA and CDR2 is SQIVND (reference sequence). Trimming took off 9 bases at V and 6 bases at J, with 12 bases between the two ends. The CDR3: CARRGEGQPQHF. In DNA form, the CDR3 reads TGTGCCAGGAGAGGGGAGGGTCAGCCCCAGCATTTT.

CDR3 amino acids: CASSLGLAGAYEQYF. The CDR3 region has the DNA TGTGCCAGCAGTCTTGGACTAGCGGGAGCCTACGAGCAGTACTTC. The chain has TRBV6-6 and TRBJ2-7, with 13 positions matching TRBD2. This CDR3 comprises 15 residues. The V segment lost 5 bases and the J segment 2 bases; nucleotides outside the gene matches: 3. Looked up from germline, CDR1 is MNHNY and CDR2 is SVGAGI (reference sequence).

Sample share makes this clone medium-sized. V and J are TRBV9 and TRBJ2-7; 9 bases agree with TRBD1. V shed 2 bases, J shed 3 bases, and the junction held 9 bases outside the gene matches. The CDR3 is 16 amino acids. Looked up from germline, CDR1 is SGDLS and CDR2 is YYNGEE. DNA of the CDR3: TGTGCCAGCAGCGTGGGGGACAGGGCGGGGATCTACGAGCAGTACTTC. This translates into CASSVGDRAGIYEQYF.

The gene calls are TRBV6-2 or TRBV6-3 and TRBJ2-2; 8 bases agree with TRBD2. The germline CDR1 and CDR2 sequences are MNHEY and SVGEGT. Trimming took 0 bases from V and 0 from J; bases not matched to a gene: 3. The CDR3 is 17 residues long. The CDR3 loop reads CASSYSLSGTNTGELFF. CDR3 DNA sequence: TGTGCCAGCAGTTACTCCCTTAGCGGGACGAACACCGGGGAGCTGTTTTTT.

This chain uses TRBV6-5 with TRBJ1-4; 8 bases line up with TRBD1. This CDR3 is 14 amino acids long. The ends lost 6 bases at V and 8 bases at J; junction bases unmatched: 8. The germline CDR1 and CDR2 sequences are MNHEY and SVGAGI. The CDR3 here is CASSRTGLREKLFF. The CDR3 DNA sequence: TGTGCCAGCAGCCGGACAGGGTTGCGGGAAAAACTGTTTTTT.

The V and J genes are TRBV7-9 and TRBJ1-1, with 7 bases aligning to TRBD1. Per germline, CDR1 SEHNR and CDR2 FQNEAQ (reference sequence). V was clipped by 5 bases and J by 1 base; unmatched bases: 1. CDR3 length: 13 residues. In DNA form, the CDR3 reads TGTGCCAGCAGCCGGACAGGGAACACTGAAGCTTTCTTT. It encodes CASSRTGNTEAFF.

The chain has TRBV7-3 and TRBJ2-1; TRBD2 matches 10 bases. Germline CDR1 and CDR2: SGHTA and FQGTGA. This CDR3 contains 16 residues. The V segment lost 0 bases and the J segment 2 bases; nucleotides outside the gene matches: 1. DNA for the CDR3: TGTGCCAGCAGCTTAACGGGACTAGCGACCTACAATGAGCAGTTCTTC. Protein sequence: CASSLTGLATYNEQFF. Based on the CDR3 plus reference TRBV7-3 and TRBJ2-1, the full variable domain is GAGVSQTPSNKVTEKGKYVELRCDPISGHTALYWYRQSLGQGPEFLIYFQGTGAADDSGLPNDRFFAVRPEGSVSTLKIQRTERGDSAVYLCASSLTGLATYNEQFFGPGTRLTVL.

DNA for the CDR3: TGTGCCAGCAGCTTAGGGGGGGGGCTGAATCAGCCCCAGCATTTT. It encodes CASSLGGGLNQPQHF. The J gene is TRBJ1-5, the V gene TRBV7-9; TRBD1 might be the D (6 bases). CDR1 is SEHNR, CDR2 FQNEAQ, per germline (reference sequence). The ends were cut back, 1 base at V and 4 bases at J, with 11 bases in the middle. The CDR3 runs 15 residues.

This clone occurred once. V usage is TRBV28 and J usage is TRBJ1-1; 12 bases are a match to TRBD1. J gave up 5 bases and V 8 bases, and 9 bases lay outside the gene matches. CDR1 and CDR2 from the germline V gene are MDHEN and SYDVKM. This CDR3 is built from 15 residues. CDR3 sequence (DNA): TGTGCCAGCCCGCCCCGGGACAGGGGGCGTACTGAAGCTTTCTTT. Translated, it gives CASPPRDRGRTEAFF.

The genes are TRBV6-4 and TRBJ2-1, with 11 bases fitting TRBD2. CDR1 MRHNA and CDR2 SNTAGT come from the germline V gene. This CDR3 is built from 15 residues. With 4 bases clipped from V and 10 bases from J, the junction kept 9 bases outside the gene matches. The CDR3 protein is CASSGETSGIREQFF. CDR3 nucleotide sequence: TGTGCCAGCAGTGGAGAGACTAGCGGGATCCGGGAGCAGTTCTTC.

This clone turned up a few times. The chain couples TRBV5-3 to TRBJ2-5; 7 positions match TRBD1. TRBV5-3 is noted as an ORF with a role that remains uncertain. This CDR3 has 15 amino acids. J was trimmed by 2 bases and V by 3 bases; bases with no gene match: 7. Here the CDR3 reads CARSYHDREQETQYF. In DNA, the CDR3 is TGTGCCAGAAGCTACCACGACAGGGAACAAGAGACCCAGTACTTC.

The V and J genes are TRBV6-5 and TRBJ1-1; possible D gene TRBD1, 5 bases. With 7 bases removed from V and 0 bases from J, the gap between germline ends came to 15 bases. There are 15 residues in the CDR3. Germline lookup yields CDR1 MNHEY and CDR2 SVGAGI. The CDR3 loop reads CASILSGGMNTEAFF. The CDR3 nucleotides are TGTGCCAGCATCCTATCGGGGGGGATGAACACTGAAGCTTTCTTT.

This chain connects TRBV4-1 to TRBJ2-1, with D uncertain. The CDR3 is made up of 12 amino acids. Germline CDR1 and CDR2: MGHRA and YSYEKL. V dropped 0 bases and J dropped 13 bases, with 10 bases sitting between them. CDR3 loop: CASSQELGSQFF. CDR3 bases: TGCGCCAGCAGCCAAGAGCTAGGGTCCCAGTTCTTC.

The chain links TRBV5-1 to TRBJ2-1; D is ambiguous. Germline-derived CDR1 and CDR2 are SGHRS and YFSETQ. Trimming shortened V by 2 bases and J by 0 bases, and 12 bases separated the two germline ends. This CDR3 region has 16 residues. CDR3 loop: CASSFLRVSSYNEQFF. The CDR3 DNA sequence: TGCGCCAGCAGCTTTCTCCGGGTGAGCTCCTACAATGAGCAGTTCTTC.

The chain combines TRBV3-1 (or the pseudogene TRBV3-2) with TRBJ2-5; 9 bases are a match to TRBD2. The CDR3 is made up of 15 amino acids. Germline lookup yields CDR1 LGHDT and CDR2 YNNKEL (reference sequence). V lost 1 base, J lost 4 bases, and 4 bases stayed unmatched. CDR3 protein: CASSQGGAGGETQYF. DNA of the CDR3: TGTGCCAGCAGCCAAGGTGGAGCGGGAGGAGAGACCCAGTACTTC.

The chain is built from TRBV28 and TRBJ2-7; D gene ambiguous. Trimming shortened V by 7 bases and J by 4 bases, and 14 bases separated the two germline ends. CDR3 size: 13 residues. Germline V lookup: CDR1 MDHEN, CDR2 SYDVKM. Written as DNA, the CDR3 is TGTGCCAGCACCTTCCAACCAGAATACGAGCAGTACTTC. Translated, it gives CASTFQPEYEQYF.

V usage is TRBV9 and J usage is TRBJ2-1, with 11 bases matching TRBD2. V lost 2 bases to trimming and J lost 2 bases; unmatched junction nucleotides: 12. The CDR3 is 19 residues long. The germline V gene encodes CDR1 SGDLS and CDR2 YYNGEE. The CDR3 DNA sequence: TGTGCCAGCAGCGTTACCGGGACTAGCGGTGTTGCTACCTACAATGAGCAGTTCTTC. It is translated as CASSVTGTSGVATYNEQFF.

The rearrangement links TRBV6-5 to TRBJ1-2; 7 bases fit TRBD1. Germline V gene sequence: CDR1 MNHEY, CDR2 SVGAGI. The junction had 7 bases not matched to a gene; V was cut back by 2 bases and J by 7 bases. The CDR3 length is 14 residues. The CDR3 coding sequence is TGTGCCAGCAGTTACGAGGGGGCGCGGGGTGGCTACACCTTC. It encodes CASSYEGARGGYTF.